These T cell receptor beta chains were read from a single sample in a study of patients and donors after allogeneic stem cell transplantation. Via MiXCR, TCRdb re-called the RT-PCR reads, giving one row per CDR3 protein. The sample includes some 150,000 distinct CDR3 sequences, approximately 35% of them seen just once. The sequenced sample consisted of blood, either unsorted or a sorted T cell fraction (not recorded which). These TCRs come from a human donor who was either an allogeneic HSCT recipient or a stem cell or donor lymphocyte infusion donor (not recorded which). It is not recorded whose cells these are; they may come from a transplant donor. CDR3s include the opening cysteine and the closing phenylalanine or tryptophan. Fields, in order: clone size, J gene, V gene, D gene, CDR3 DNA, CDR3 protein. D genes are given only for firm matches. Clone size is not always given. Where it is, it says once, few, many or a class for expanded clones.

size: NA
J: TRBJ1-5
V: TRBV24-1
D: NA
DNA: TGTGCCACCAGTGCCAGGGCATACAATCAGCCCCAGCATTTT
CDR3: CATSARAYNQPQHF

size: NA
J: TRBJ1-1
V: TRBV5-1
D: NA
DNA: TGCGCCAGCAGCTTGTCGGGGCTCGGTATGAACACTGAAGCTTTCTTT
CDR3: CASSLSGLGMNTEAFF

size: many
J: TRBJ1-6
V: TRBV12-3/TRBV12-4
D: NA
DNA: TGCGCCAGCAGCTTGGGCAGCTCCTATAATTCACCCCTCCACTTT
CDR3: CASSLGSSYNSPLHF

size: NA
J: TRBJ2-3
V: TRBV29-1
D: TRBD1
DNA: TGCAGCGTGCCGACAGGGGGCTTGTATACGCAGTATTTT
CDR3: CSVPTGGLYTQYF

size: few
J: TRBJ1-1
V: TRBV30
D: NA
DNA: TGTGCCTGGGTGACTGTCGAGGCTTTCTTT
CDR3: CAWVTVEAFF

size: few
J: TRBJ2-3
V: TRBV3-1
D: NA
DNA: TGTGCCAGCAGCCAAGTCTTGGGGACGCAGTATTTT
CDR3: CASSQVLGTQYF

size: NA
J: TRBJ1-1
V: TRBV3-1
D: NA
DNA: TGTGCCAGCAGTAAAGTCCAGGGCCTAGGGGGATCGAACACTGAAGCTTTCTTT
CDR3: CASSKVQGLGGSNTEAFF

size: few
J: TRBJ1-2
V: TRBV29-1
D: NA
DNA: TGCAGCGTCAGGGGTCATGGCTACACCTTC
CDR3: CSVRGHGYTF

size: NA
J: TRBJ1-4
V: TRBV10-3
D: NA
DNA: TGTGCCATCAGTGCCACCGGGACGACGGGTGAAAAACTGTTTTTT
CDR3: CAISATGTTGEKLFF

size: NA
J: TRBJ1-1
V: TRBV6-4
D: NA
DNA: TGTGCCAGCAGATTGGAGAAGGGCACTGAAGCTTTCTTT
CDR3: CASRLEKGTEAFF

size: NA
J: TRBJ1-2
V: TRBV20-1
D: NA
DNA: TGCAGTGGGGCAGTGAACTATGGCTACACCTTC
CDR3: CSGAVNYGYTF

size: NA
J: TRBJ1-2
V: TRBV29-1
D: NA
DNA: TGCAGCGTTGAAGATATGGGGCGCGGGTATGGCTACACCTTC
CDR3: CSVEDMGRGYGYTF

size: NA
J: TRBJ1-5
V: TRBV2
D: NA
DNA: TGTGCCAGCAGTCCGATTGATTGGGAGACCCAGCGCAATCAGCCCCAGCATTTT
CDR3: CASSPIDWETQRNQPQHF

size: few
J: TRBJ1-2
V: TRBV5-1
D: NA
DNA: TGCGCCAGCAGCTTAGGGTTATACGGTGGCTACACCTTC
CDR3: CASSLGLYGGYTF

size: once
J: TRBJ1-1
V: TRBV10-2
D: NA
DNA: TGCGCCAGCAGTGAGGTGGGAAACACTGAAGCTTTCTTT
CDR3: CASSEVGNTEAFF

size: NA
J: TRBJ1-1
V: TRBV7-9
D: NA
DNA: TGTGCCAGCAGCGTTCGTGAGGGGCGAGGAGCTTTCTTT
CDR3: CASSVREGRGAFF

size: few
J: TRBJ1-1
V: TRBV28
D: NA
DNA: TGTGCCAGCAGGACTTTGAACACTGAAGCTTTCTTT
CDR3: CASRTLNTEAFF

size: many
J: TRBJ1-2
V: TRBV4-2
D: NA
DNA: TGTGCCAGCAGCCATGACGAAGGAGGGGATTATGGCTACACCTTC
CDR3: CASSHDEGGDYGYTF